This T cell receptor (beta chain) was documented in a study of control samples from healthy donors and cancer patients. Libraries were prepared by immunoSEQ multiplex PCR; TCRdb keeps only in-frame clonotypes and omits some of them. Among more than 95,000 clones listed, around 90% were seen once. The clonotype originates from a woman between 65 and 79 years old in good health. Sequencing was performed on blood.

CDR3 in DNA: TGTGCCAGAATTAGCAAACCGTCCTGCGATAGCTCACCCCTCCACTTT. Its protein product is CARISKPSCDSSPLHF. The chain joins TRBV27 to TRBJ1-6; D gene unclear. Germline loops: CDR1 MNHEY, CDR2 SMNVEV (reference sequence). Trimming cost V 9 bases and J 10 bases, with 25 bases left between them. CDR3 length: 16 amino acids.